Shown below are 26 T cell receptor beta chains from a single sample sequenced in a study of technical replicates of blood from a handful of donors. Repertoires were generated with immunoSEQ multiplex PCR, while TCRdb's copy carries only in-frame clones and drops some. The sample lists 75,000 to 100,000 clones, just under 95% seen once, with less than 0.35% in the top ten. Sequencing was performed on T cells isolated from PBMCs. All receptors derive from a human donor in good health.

The CDR3 DNA reads TGCGCCAGCAGCTTGGAGGGGGCAAGCTACGAGCAGTACTTC. As protein: CASSLEGASYEQYF. The chain is built from TRBV5-1 and TRBJ2-7; 7 bases fit TRBD1. J gave up 3 bases and V 0 bases, and 3 bases lay outside the gene matches. Per the germline V gene, CDR1 is SGHRS and CDR2 is YFSETQ. The CDR3 is made up of 14 amino acids. The entire variable domain, with the rest obtained from reference TRBV5-1 and TRBJ2-7, is as follows: KAGVTQTPRYLIKTRGQQVTLSCSPISGHRSVSWYQQTPGQGLQFLFEYFSETQRNKGNFPGRFSGRQFSNSRSEMNVSTLELGDSALYLCASSLEGASYEQYFGPGTRLTVT.

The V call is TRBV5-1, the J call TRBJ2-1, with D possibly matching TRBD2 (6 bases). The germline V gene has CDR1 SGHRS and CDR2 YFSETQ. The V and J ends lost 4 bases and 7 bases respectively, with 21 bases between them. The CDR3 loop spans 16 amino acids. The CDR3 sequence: CASSPDRRASGNEQFF. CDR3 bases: TGCGCCAGCAGCCCTGACCGGAGGGCCAGTGGGAATGAGCAGTTCTTC.

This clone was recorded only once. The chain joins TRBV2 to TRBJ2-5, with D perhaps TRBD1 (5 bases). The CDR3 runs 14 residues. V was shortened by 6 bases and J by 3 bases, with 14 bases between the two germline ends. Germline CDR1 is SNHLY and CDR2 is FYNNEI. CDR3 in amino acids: CASRRGLTKETQYF. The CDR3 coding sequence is TGTGCCAGCAGAAGGGGTCTGACCAAAGAGACCCAGTACTTC.

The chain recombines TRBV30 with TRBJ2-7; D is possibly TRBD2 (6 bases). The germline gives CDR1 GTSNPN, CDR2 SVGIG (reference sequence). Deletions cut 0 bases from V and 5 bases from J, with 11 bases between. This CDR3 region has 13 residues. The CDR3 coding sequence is TGTGCCTGGAGTGTCATACCGGGAGACGAGCAGTACTTC. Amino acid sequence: CAWSVIPGDEQYF.

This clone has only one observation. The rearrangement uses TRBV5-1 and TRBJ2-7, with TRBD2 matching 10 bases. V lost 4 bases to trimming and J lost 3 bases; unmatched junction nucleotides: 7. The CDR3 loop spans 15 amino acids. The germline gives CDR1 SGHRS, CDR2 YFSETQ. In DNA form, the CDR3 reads TGCGCCAGCAGCGTTACTAGCGGGACCGTCTACGAGCAGTACTTC. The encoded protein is CASSVTSGTVYEQYF.

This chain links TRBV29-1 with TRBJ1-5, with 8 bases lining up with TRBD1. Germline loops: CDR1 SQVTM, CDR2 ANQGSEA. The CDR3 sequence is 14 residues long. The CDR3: CATGGLVGNQPQHF. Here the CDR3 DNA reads TGCGCAACAGGGGGTTTAGTTGGCAATCAGCCCCAGCATTTT.

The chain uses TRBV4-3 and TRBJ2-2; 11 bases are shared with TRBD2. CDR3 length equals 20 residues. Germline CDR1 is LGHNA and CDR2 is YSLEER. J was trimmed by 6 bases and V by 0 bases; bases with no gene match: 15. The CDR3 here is CASSQDLASGRFHYPGELFF. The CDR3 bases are TGCGCCAGCAGCCAAGATCTGGCTAGCGGGAGGTTCCATTACCCCGGGGAGCTGTTTTTT.

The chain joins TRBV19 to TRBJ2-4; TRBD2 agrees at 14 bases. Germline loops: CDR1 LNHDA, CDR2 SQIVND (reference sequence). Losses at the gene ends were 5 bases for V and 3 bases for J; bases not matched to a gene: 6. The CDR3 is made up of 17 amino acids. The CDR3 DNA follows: TGTGCCAGTAGTGTGACTAGCGGGAGGGTCGGCAAAAACATTCAGTACTTC. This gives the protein CASSVTSGRVGKNIQYF.

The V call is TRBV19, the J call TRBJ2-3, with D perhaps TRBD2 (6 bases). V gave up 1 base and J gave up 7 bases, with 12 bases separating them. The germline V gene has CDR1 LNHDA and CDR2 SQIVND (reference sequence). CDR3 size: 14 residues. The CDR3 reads CASSIVDGLNTQYF. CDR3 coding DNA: TGTGCCAGTAGTATAGTTGACGGACTAAATACGCAGTATTTT.

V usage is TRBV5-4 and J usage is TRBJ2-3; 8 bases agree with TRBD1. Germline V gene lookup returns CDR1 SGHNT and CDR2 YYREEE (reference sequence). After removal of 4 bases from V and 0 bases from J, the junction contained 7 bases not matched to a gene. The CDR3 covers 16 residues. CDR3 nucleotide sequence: TGTGCCAGCAGCATTTGGACAGGGACTAGCACAGATACGCAGTATTTT. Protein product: CASSIWTGTSTDTQYF.

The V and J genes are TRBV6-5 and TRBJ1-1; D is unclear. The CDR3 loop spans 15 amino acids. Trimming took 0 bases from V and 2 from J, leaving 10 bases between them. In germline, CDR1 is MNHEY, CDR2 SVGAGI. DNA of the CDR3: TGTGCCAGCAGTTACTCGTGGGAGTTCAACACTGAAGCTTTCTTT. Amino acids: CASSYSWEFNTEAFF.

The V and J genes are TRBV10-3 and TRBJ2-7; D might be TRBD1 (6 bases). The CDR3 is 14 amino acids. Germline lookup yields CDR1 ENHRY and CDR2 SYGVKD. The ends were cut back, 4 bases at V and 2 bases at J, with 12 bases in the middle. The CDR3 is CAISGPGQPYEQYF. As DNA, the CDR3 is TGTGCCATCAGTGGGCCCGGACAGCCCTACGAGCAGTACTTC.

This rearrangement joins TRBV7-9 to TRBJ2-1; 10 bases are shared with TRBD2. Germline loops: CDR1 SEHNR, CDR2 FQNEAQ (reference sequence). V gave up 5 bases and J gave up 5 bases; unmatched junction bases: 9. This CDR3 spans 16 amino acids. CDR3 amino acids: CASSESLAGGNNEQFF. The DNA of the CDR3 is TGTGCCAGCAGCGAGTCATTAGCGGGAGGAAACAATGAGCAGTTCTTC.

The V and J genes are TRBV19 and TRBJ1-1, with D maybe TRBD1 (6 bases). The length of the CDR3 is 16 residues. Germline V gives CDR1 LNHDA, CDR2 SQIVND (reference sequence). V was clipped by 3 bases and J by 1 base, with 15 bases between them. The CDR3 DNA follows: TGTGCCAGTAGTATGGTCTACAGGGCAAGGAACACTGAAGCTTTCTTT. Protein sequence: CASSMVYRARNTEAFF.

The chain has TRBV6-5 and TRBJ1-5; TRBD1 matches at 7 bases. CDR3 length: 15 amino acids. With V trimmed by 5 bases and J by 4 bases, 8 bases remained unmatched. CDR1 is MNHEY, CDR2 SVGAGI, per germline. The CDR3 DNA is TGTGCCAGCAGTCCCACGGACAGGTTTAATCAGCCCCAGCATTTT. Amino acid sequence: CASSPTDRFNQPQHF.

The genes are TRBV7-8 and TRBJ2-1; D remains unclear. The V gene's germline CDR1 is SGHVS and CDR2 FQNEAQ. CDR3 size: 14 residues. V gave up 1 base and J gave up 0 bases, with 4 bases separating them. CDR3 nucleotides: TGTGCCAGCAGCTTAGGGAGCTCCTACAATGAGCAGTTCTTC. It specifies CASSLGSSYNEQFF.

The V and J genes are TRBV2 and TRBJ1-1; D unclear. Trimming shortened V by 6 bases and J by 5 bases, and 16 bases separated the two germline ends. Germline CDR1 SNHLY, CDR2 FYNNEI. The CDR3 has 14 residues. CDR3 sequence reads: CASSLINGGTEAFF. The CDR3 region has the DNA TGTGCCAGCAGCCTCATAAATGGAGGGACTGAAGCTTTCTTT.

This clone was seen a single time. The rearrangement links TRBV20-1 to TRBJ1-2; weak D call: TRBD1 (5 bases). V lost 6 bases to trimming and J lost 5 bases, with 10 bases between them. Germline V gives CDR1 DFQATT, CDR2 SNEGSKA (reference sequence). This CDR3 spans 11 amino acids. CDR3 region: CSALDTYGYTF. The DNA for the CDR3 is TGCAGTGCCCTGGACACGTATGGCTACACCTTC.

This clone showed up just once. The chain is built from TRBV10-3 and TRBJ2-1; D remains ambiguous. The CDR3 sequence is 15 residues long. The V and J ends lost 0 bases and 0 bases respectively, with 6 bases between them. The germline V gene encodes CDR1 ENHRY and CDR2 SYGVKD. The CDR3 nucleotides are TGTGCCATCAGTGAGTCGGCAGGCTCCTACAATGAGCAGTTCTTC. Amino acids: CAISESAGSYNEQFF.

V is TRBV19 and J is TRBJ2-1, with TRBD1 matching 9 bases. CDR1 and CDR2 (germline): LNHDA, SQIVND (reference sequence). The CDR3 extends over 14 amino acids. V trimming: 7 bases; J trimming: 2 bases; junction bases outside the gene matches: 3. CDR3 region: CASKDRGTYNEQFF. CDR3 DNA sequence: TGTGCCAGTAAGGACAGGGGCACCTACAATGAGCAGTTCTTC.

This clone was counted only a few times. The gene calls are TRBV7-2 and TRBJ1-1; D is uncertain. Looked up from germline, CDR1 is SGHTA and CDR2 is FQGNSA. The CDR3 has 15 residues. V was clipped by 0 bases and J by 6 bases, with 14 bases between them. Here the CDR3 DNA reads TGTGCCAGCAGCTTAGCGGAGTCAGTTTTCGCTGAAGCTTTCTTT. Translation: CASSLAESVFAEAFF.

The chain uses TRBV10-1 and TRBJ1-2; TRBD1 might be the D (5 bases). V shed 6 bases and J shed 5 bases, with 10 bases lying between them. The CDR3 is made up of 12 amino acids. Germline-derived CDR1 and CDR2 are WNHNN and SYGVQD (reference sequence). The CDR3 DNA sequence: TGCGCCAGCAGCGCCGGGACTTATGGCTACACCTTC. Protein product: CASSAGTYGYTF.

CDR3 loop: CASSDGTSGIAAQYF. The DNA for the CDR3 is TGTGCCAGCAGTGACGGGACTAGCGGGATTGCTGCGCAGTATTTT. V and J are TRBV2 and TRBJ2-3; TRBD2 matches at 13 bases. This CDR3 is built from 15 residues. The germline V gene has CDR1 SNHLY and CDR2 FYNNEI. The J segment lost 10 bases and the V segment lost 3 bases, leaving 7 bases of the junction unmatched. The whole variable domain, filled in from reference TRBV2 and TRBJ2-3, reads EPEVTQTPSHQVTQMGQEVILRCVPISNHLYFYWYRQILGQKVEFLVSFYNNEISEKSEIFDDQFSVERPDGSNFTLKIRSTKLEDSAMYFCASSDGTSGIAAQYFGPGTRLTVL.

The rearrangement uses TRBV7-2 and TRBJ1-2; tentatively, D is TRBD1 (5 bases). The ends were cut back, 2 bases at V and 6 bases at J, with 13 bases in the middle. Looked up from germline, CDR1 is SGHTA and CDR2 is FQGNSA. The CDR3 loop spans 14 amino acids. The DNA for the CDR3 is TGTGCCAGCAGCTTAACCGGGACTGGGGATGGCTACACCTTC. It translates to CASSLTGTGDGYTF.

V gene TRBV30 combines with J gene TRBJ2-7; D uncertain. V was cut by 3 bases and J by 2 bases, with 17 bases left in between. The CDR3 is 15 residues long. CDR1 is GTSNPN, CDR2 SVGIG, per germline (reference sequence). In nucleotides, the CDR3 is TGTGCCTGGAGCCTCTTTCGAAGCCCGGCCTACGAGCAGTACTTC. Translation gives CAWSLFRSPAYEQYF.

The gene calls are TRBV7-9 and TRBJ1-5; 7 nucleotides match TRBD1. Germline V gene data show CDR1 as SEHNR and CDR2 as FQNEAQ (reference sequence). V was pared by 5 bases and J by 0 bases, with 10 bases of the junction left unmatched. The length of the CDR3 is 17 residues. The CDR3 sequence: CASSEGTDVHSNQPQHF. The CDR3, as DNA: TGTGCCAGCAGCGAGGGGACAGATGTTCATAGCAATCAGCCCCAGCATTTT.